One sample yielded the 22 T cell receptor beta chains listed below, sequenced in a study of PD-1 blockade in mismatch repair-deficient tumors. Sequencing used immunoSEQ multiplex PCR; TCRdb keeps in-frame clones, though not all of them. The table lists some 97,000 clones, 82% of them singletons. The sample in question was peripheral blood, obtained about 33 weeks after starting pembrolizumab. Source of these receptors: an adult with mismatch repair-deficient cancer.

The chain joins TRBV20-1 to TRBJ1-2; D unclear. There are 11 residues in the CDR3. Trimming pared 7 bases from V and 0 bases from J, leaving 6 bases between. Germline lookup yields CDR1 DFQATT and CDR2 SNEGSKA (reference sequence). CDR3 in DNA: TGCAGTGGCGGGACTAACTATGGCTACACCTTC. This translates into CSGGTNYGYTF.

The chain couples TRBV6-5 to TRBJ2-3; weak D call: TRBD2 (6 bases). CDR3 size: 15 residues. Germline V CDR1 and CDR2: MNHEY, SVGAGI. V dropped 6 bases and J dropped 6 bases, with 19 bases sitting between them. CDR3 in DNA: TGTGCCAGCAGCGATTTCGGGGAGGTAGCCGATACGCAGTATTTT. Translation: CASSDFGEVADTQYF.

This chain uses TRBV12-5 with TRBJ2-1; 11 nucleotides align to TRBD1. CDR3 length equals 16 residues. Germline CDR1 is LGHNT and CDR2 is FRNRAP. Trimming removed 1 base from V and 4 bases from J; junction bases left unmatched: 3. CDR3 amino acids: CASGLGRDRGYNEQFF. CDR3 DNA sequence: TGTGCTAGTGGTTTGGGACGGGACAGGGGGTACAATGAGCAGTTCTTC.

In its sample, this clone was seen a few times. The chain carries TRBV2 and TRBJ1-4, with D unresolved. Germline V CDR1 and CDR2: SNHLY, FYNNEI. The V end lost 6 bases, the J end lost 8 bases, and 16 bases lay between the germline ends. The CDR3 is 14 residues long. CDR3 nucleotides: TGTGCCAGCAGGAAAGACATTCTGGGGGAAAAACTGTTTTTT. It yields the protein CASRKDILGEKLFF.

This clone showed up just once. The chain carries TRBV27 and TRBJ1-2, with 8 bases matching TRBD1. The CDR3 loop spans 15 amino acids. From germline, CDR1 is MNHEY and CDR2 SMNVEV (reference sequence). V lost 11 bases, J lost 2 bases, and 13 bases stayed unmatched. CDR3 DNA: TGTGCCGCTGGAGGCCAGGGGGCGCGGAACTATGGCTACACCTTC. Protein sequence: CAAGGQGARNYGYTF.

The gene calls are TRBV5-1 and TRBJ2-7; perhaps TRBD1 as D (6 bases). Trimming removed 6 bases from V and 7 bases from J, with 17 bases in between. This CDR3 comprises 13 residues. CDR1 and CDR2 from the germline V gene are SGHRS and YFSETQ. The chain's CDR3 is CASNRGHKKEQYF. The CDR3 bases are TGCGCCAGCAACCGGGGACACAAGAAGGAGCAGTACTTC.

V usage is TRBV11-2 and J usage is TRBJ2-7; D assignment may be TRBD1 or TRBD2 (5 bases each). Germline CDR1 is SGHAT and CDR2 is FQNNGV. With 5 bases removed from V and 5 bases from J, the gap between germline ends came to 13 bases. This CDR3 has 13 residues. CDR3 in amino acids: CASSPTPGHEQYF. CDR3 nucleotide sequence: TGTGCCAGCAGCCCCACCCCGGGGCACGAGCAGTACTTC.

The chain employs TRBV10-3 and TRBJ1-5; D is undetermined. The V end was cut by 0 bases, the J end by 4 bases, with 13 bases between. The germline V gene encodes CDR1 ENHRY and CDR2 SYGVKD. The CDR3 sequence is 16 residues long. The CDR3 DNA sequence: TGTGCCATCAGTGAGTCGCCCCTTTATGGTAATCAGCCCCAGCATTTT. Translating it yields CAISESPLYGNQPQHF.

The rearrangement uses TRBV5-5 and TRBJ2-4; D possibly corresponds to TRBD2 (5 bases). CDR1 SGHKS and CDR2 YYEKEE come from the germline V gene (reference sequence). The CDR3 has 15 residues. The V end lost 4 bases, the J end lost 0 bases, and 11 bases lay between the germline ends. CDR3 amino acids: CASSPEGVAKNIQYF. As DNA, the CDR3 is TGTGCCAGCAGCCCAGAGGGAGTAGCCAAAAACATTCAGTACTTC.

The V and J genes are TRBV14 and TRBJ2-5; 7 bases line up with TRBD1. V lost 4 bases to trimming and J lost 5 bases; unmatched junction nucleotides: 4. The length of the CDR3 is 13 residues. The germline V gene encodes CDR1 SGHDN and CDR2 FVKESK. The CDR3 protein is CASSPQGIETQYF. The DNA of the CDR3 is TGTGCCAGCAGCCCACAGGGGATCGAGACCCAGTACTTC. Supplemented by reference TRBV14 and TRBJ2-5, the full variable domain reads EAGVTQFPSHSVIEKGQTVTLRCDPISGHDNLYWYRRVMGKEIKFLLHFVKESKQDESGMPNNRFLAERTGGTYSTLKVQPAELEDSGVYFCASSPQGIETQYFGPGTRLLVL.

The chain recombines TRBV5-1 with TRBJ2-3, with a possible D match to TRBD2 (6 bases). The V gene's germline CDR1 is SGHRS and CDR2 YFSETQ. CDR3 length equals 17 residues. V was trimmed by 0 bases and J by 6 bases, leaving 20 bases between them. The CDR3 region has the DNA TGCGCCAGCAGCTTGGTTCGGGAAGCGGGCGGAGGCGATACGCAGTATTTT. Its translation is CASSLVREAGGGDTQYF.

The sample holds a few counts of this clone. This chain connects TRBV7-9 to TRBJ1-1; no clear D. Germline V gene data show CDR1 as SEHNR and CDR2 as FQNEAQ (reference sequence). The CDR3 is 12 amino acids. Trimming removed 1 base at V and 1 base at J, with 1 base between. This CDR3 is CASSLENTEAFF. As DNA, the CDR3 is TGTGCCAGCAGCTTAGAGAACACTGAAGCTTTCTTT.

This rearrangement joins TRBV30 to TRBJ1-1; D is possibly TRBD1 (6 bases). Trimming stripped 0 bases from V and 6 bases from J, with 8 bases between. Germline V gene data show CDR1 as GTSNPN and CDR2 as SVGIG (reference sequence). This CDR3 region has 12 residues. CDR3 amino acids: CAWSVRGSEAFF. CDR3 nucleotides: TGTGCCTGGAGTGTCAGGGGTTCTGAAGCTTTCTTT. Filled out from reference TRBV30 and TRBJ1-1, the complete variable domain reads SQTIHQWPATLVQPVGSPLSLECTVEGTSNPNLYWYRQAAGRGLQLLFYSVGIGQISSEVPQNLSASRPQDRQFILSSKKLLLSDSGFYLCAWSVRGSEAFFGQGTRLTVV.

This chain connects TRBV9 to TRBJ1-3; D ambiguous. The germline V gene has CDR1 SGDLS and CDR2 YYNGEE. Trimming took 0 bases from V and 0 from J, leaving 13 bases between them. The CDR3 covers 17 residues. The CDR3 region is CASSVGLPTSSGNTIYF. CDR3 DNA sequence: TGTGCCAGCAGCGTAGGGCTACCCACGAGCTCTGGAAACACCATATATTTT. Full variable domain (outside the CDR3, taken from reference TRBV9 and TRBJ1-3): DSGVTQTPKHLITATGQRVTLRCSPRSGDLSVYWYQQSLDQGLQFLIQYYNGEERAKGNILERFSAQQFPDLHSELNLSSLELGDSALYFCASSVGLPTSSGNTIYFGEGSWLTVV.

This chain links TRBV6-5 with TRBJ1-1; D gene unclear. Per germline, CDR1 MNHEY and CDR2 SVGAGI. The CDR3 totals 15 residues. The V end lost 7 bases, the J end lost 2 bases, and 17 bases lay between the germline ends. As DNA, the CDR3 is TGTGCCAGCATCAAAAGGGAAGGCCTCAACACTGAAGCTTTCTTT. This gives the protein CASIKREGLNTEAFF.

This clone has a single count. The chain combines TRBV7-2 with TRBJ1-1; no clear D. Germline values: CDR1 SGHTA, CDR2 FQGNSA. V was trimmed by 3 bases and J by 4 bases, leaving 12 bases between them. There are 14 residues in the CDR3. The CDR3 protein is CASSFRFGVTEAFF. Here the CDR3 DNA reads TGTGCCAGCAGCTTCCGGTTCGGGGTCACTGAAGCTTTCTTT.

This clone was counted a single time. The CDR3 nucleotides are TGTGCCAGTAGTATAGGAGGAGATTACTTCTACGAGCAGTACTTC. Translated: CASSIGGDYFYEQYF. The gene calls are TRBV19 and TRBJ2-7; D not resolved. V was cut by 1 base and J by 3 bases, with 13 bases left in between. Germline V gives CDR1 LNHDA, CDR2 SQIVND (reference sequence). The CDR3 totals 15 residues. The whole variable domain, remainder taken from reference TRBV19 and TRBJ2-7, is DGGITQSPKYLFRKEGQNVTLSCEQNLNHDAMYWYRQDPGQGLRLIYYSQIVNDFQKGDIAEGYSVSREKKESFPLTVTSAQKNPTAFYLCASSIGGDYFYEQYFGPGTRLTVT.

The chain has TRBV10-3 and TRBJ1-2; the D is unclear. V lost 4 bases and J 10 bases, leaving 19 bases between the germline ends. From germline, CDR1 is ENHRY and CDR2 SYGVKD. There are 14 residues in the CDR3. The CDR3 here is CAISVTRAEEFYTF. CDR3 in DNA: TGTGCCATCAGTGTGACGAGGGCAGAGGAGTTCTACACCTTC.

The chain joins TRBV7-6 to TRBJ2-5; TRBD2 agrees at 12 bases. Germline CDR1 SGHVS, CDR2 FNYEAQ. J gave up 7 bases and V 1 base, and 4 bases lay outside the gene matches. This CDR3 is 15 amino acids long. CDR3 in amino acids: CASSLGLAGVVTQYF. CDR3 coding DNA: TGTGCCAGCAGCTTAGGACTAGCGGGAGTAGTGACCCAGTACTTC.

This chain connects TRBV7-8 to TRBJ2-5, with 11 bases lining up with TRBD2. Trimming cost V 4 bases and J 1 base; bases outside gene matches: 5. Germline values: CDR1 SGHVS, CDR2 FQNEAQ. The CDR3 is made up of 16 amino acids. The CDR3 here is CASSSQTSGIQETQYF. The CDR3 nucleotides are TGTGCCAGCAGCTCACAGACTAGCGGGATCCAAGAGACCCAGTACTTC.

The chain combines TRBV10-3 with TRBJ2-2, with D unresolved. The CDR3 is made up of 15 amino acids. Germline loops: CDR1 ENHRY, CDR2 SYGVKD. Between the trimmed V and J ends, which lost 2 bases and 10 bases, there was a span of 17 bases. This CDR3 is CAISETPGLVEELFF. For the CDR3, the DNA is TGTGCCATCAGTGAGACCCCCGGGCTAGTCGAGGAGCTGTTTTTT.

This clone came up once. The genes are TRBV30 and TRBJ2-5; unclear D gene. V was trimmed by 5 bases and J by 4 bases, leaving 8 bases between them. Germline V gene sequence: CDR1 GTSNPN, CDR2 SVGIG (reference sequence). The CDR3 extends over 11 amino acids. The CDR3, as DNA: TGTGCCTGGTCCTTAGGAGAGACCCAGTACTTC. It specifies CAWSLGETQYF.